The rows below give T cell receptor beta chains drawn from one sample of a study of T cell responses to AZD1222 COVID-19 vaccine. Generated by immunoSEQ multiplex PCR, the TCRdb table keeps only in-frame clones and is missing some. The table lists 90,000 to 100,000 clones, approximately 84% of them singletons. The material sequenced was peripheral blood, taken 28 days after the second AZD1222 dose. These TCRs come from an adult who received the AZD1222 COVID-19 vaccine. Each CDR3 is given with its conserved first and last residue. The D gene is left open where the match is weak. For some rows the clone size is stated as once, few or many, or as a class when expanded; others skip it.

>NA|NA|TRBJ2-2|TRBV7-9
TGTGCCACCGACCATGGGTTAAACACCGGGGAGCTGTTTTTT
CATDHGLNTGELFF
>NA|few|TRBJ1-3|TRBV3-1/TRBV3-2
TGTGCCAGCAGCCAAGAACAGGCATACCGAAACACCATATATTTT
CASSQEQAYRNTIYF
>NA|NA|TRBJ2-2|TRBV2
TGTGCCAGCAGAGGTCAGGAAATAGGGTCCGGGGAGCTGTTTTTT
CASRGQEIGSGELFF
>TRBD2|NA|TRBJ2-2|TRBV7-8
TGTGCCAGCAGCCACCGCGGGACTAGCGGGAGGGGCACCGGGGAGCTGTTTTTT
CASSHRGTSGRGTGELFF
>NA|NA|TRBJ2-2|TRBV2
TGTGCCAGCAGAAAAGATAACACCGGGGAGCTGTTTTTT
CASRKDNTGELFF
>NA|NA|TRBJ2-7|TRBV18
TGTGCCAGCTCACCCCGGGCAGGGCCAAGCTCCTACGAGCAGTACTTC
CASSPRAGPSSYEQYF
>NA|once|TRBJ2-7|TRBV7-9
TGTGCCAGCTCCGGGGGTTTTTTGGGCGAGCAGTACTTC
CASSGGFLGEQYF
>TRBD2|NA|TRBJ2-3|TRBV24-1
TGTGCCACCAGTGGCGCTCCGGGACTAGCGGGGTCAGATACGCAGTATTTT
CATSGAPGLAGSDTQYF
>NA|once|TRBJ1-2|TRBV18
TGTGCCAGCTCACGTGGGGCAGGGTATGGCTACACCTTC
CASSRGAGYGYTF
>NA|NA|TRBJ1-3|TRBV5-6
TGTGCCAGCAGTCCCGGGGTGGCCTCTGGAAACACCATATATTTT
CASSPGVASGNTIYF
>NA|NA|TRBJ2-2|TRBV7-3
TGTGCCAGCAGCTCCCGCCCCACCGGGGAGCTGTTTTTT
CASSSRPTGELFF
>NA|NA|TRBJ1-1|TRBV6-5
TGTGCCAGCAGTCCTCAACAGGGACGCACTGAAGCTTTCTTT
CASSPQQGRTEAFF
>NA|NA|TRBJ2-7|TRBV18
TGTGCCAGCACCTGGACGGAAAAAGACTACGAGCAGTACTTC
CASTWTEKDYEQYF
>NA|once|TRBJ2-5|TRBV3-1/TRBV3-2
TGTGCCAGCAGCCAGCGGGACATGGGGGAGACCCAGTACTTC
CASSQRDMGETQYF
>TRBD1|NA|TRBJ2-4|TRBV4-1
TGCGCCAGCAGCCAACCGACGTTGGGACAGGCAGAAAACATTCAGTACTTC
CASSQPTLGQAENIQYF
>TRBD2|once|TRBJ2-1|TRBV19
TGTGCCAGTAGTATCCCCCCAGGGACTAGCGGGAGGGTTGACAATGAGCAGTTCTTC
CASSIPPGTSGRVDNEQFF
>NA|NA|TRBJ2-7|TRBV29-1
TGCAGCGTTGAAGCCGGCAAACCTTCCTACGAGCAGTACTTC
CSVEAGKPSYEQYF
>NA|NA|TRBJ2-7|TRBV18
TGTGCCAGCTCGTCGTCCCTTAGCGGCTCCTACGAGCAGTACTTC
CASSSSLSGSYEQYF
>NA|NA|TRBJ2-2|TRBV7-8
TGTGCCAGCAGCCCCCCGCGACGGACTCGAAGAGTCAGGGAGCTGTTTTTT
CASSPPRRTRRVRELFF
>NA|NA|TRBJ1-6|TRBV27
TGTGCCAGCAAGGCAGGAAGCTATAATTCACCCCTCCACTTT
CASKAGSYNSPLHF
>NA|NA|TRBJ2-7|TRBV19
TGTGCCAGTAGTGACAACTACGAGCAGTACTTC
CASSDNYEQYF
>NA|NA|TRBJ1-1|TRBV7-8
TGTGCCAGCAGCTTAGCGGTCCCTGGCGACACTGAAGCTTTCTTT
CASSLAVPGDTEAFF
>NA|NA|TRBJ2-1|TRBV5-1
TGCGCCAGCAGCGCTAAGGGGTTACTGTCAAACAATGAGCAGTTCTTC
CASSAKGLLSNNEQFF
>NA|NA|TRBJ1-1|TRBV19
TGTGCCAGTAGTTTAGGGGTGGGCACTGAAGCTTTCTTT
CASSLGVGTEAFF
>NA|NA|TRBJ1-2|TRBV9
TGTGCCAGCAGTGATAACTATGGCTACACCTTC
CASSDNYGYTF
>NA|NA|TRBJ2-3|TRBV29-1
TGCAGCGTTGGAGGGACCTACACAGATACGCAGTATTTT
CSVGGTYTDTQYF
>NA|NA|TRBJ1-1|TRBV7-2
TGTGCCAGCAGCTTAGTATTAGGGAGCACTGAAGCTTTCTTT
CASSLVLGSTEAFF
>NA|NA|TRBJ1-5|TRBV4-3
TGCGCCAGCAGCCAAGACATCGCCGGGGGCAATCAGCCCCAGCATTTT
CASSQDIAGGNQPQHF
>NA|NA|TRBJ1-2|TRBV5-1
TGCGCCAGCAGCCCGGAGGGGAGCGGGTCAGGCTACACCTTC
CASSPEGSGSGYTF
>TRBD1|NA|TRBJ1-2|TRBV4-1
TGCGCCAGCAGCCAAGTCCGGCAGGGGGACTATGGCTACACCTTC
CASSQVRQGDYGYTF
>NA|NA|TRBJ1-1|TRBV7-2
TGTGCCAGCTTCATTGAGAGAGGCACTGAAGCTTTCTTT
CASFIERGTEAFF
>TRBD1|NA|TRBJ1-1|TRBV5-1
TGCGCCAGCAGCTGGACAGGGGTAACTGAAGCTTTCTTT
CASSWTGVTEAFF
>NA|NA|TRBJ1-2|TRBV12-3/TRBV12-4
TGTGCCAGCAAATACAGCCTCTATGGCTACACCTTC
CASKYSLYGYTF
>NA|NA|TRBJ2-2|TRBV5-4
TGTGTCAAACAAAACACGGGGCCGCTGAACACCGGGGAGCTGTTTTTT
CVKQNTGPLNTGELFF